This T cell receptor (beta chain) was recorded in a study of beta chain features in type 1 diabetes. Broader study findings: Within patients, naive, central memory and Treg TCRB repertoires seemed more similar than within healthy donors. Type 1 diabetes patients showed a moderate but significant shortening of TCRB CDR3s in all four CD4+ subsets.

As regards this clone: What it recognizes is unknown.

It was one heparinised blood draw, averaging around 120 mL, that each donor gave. CD4+ naive, central memory, regulatory and stem cell-like memory subsets were isolated by sorting on CD45RO/CCR7/CD25/CD127/CD95/CD27. CDR1 and CDR2 (germline): SGHDT, YYEEEE. The V end lost 7 bases, the J end lost 5 bases, and 13 bases lay between the germline ends. The CDR3 sequence is 12 residues long. Expressed TCRB transcripts were sequenced, since all the RNA that had been isolated was reverse transcribed. Mean read depth for naive, central memory and regulatory T cell samples was approximately 3.57 million reads. Here immunoSEQ multiplex PCR was the method, and the copy in TCRdb shows in-frame clones only, minus some. The sample has 500,000 to 650,000 clones, about an eighth seen once.

This rearrangement joins TRBV5-6 to TRBJ2-7, with D possibly TRBD1 on 6 matching bases. Material: naive CD4+ T cells from blood. The receptor comes from a young man with type 1 diabetes. The CDR3 bases are TGTGCCAGCGGTAGACAGGTCAACGAGCAGTACTTC. This encodes CASGRQVNEQYF. Full variable domain (missing parts from reference TRBV5-6 and TRBJ2-7): DAGVTQSPTHLIKTRGQQVTLRCSPKSGHDTVSWYQQALGQGPQFIFQYYEEEERQRGNFPDRFSGHQFPNYSSELNVNALLLGDSALYLCASGRQVNEQYFGPGTRLTVT.